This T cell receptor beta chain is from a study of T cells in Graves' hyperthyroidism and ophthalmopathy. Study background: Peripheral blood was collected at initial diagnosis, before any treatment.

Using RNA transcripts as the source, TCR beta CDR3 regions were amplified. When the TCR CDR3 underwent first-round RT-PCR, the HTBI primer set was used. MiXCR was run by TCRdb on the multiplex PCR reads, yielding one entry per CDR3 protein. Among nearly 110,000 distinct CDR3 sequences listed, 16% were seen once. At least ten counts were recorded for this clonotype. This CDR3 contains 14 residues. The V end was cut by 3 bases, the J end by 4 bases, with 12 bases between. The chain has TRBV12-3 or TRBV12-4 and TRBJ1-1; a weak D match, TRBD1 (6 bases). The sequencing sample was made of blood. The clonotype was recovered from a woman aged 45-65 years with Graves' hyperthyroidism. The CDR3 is CASSFLQGFTEAFF. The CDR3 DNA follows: TGTGCCAGCAGTTTCCTACAGGGTTTCACTGAAGCTTTCTTT.